This section outlines one T cell receptor (beta chain) sequence together with its context. Antigen unknown. This specimen belongs to a study of radiation and T cells in renal cell carcinoma. Study-level findings and limits: Baseline intratumoral clonotype presence is unknown without pretreatment biopsies.

Profiled with immunoSEQ multiplex PCR; TCRdb holds only in-frame clones, not every one. The sample lists around 140,000 clones; 65% to 90% were seen once. V dropped 2 bases and J dropped 4; count of bases not matched to a gene: 3. CDR1 ENHRY and CDR2 SYGVKD come from the germline V gene. The CDR3 sequence is 15 residues long. Documented time point: blood 4 weeks post-SBRT, at nephrectomy. As for treatment: 15 Gy SBRT to primary tumor, nephrectomy 4 weeks later. Nephrectomy followed 15 Gy stereotactic body radiation by 4 weeks. Clear cell pathology was present in this patient's renal cell carcinoma. The V gene is TRBV10-3, the J gene TRBJ2-7; TRBD2 agrees at 12 bases. The material sequenced was blood, taken from a patient whose treatment included radiotherapy and nephrectomy. This TCR came from a woman aged 45-60 years with renal cell carcinoma. CDR3 region: CAISETLAGGYEQYF. CDR3 bases: TGTGCCATCAGTGAGACGCTAGCGGGGGGGTACGAGCAGTACTTC.